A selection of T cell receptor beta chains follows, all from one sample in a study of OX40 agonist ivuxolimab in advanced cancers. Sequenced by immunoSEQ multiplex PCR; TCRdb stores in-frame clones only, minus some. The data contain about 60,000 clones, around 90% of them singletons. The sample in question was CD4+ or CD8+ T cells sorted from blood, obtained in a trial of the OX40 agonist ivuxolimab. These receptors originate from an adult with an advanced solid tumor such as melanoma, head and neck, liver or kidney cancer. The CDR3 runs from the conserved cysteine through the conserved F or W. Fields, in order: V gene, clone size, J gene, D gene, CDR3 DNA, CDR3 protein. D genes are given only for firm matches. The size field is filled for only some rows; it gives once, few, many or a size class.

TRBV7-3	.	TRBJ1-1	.	TGTGCCAGCAGCTTAAAAGTCATCCGGGGAGCGAATACTGAAGCTTTCTTT	CASSLKVIRGANTEAFF
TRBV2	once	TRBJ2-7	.	TGTGCCAGCAGAGCGAATGCAGGGAGCTCCTACGAGCAGTACTTC	CASRANAGSSYEQYF
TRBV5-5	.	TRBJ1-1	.	TGTGCCAGCAGCTTGTGGAACACTGAAGCTTTCTTT	CASSLWNTEAFF
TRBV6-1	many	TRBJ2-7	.	TGTGCCAGCGGCATCTCCTACGAGCAGTACTTC	CASGISYEQYF
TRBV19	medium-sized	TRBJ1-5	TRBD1	TGTGCCAGTAGTAGGACCGGGACAGGGGGCAATCAGCCCCAGCATTTT	CASSRTGTGGNQPQHF
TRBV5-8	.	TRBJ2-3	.	TGTGCCAGCACAACCTTAGCAAGCACAGATACGCAGTATTTT	CASTTLASTDTQYF
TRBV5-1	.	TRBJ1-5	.	TGCGCCAGCACCCAAAACCCCGGGGTTCAGCCCCAGCATTTT	CASTQNPGVQPQHF
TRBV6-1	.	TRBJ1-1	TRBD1	TGTGCCAGCAGGCCATACAGGGGGGGTACTGAAGCTTTCTTT	CASRPYRGGTEAFF
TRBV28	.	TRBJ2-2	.	TGTGCCAGCAGTTTATGGGCAGAGAACACCGGGGAGCTGTTTTTT	CASSLWAENTGELFF
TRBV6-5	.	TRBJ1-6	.	TGTGCCAGCAGTTACTCCCGGGGGAATAATTCACCCCTCCACTTT	CASSYSRGNNSPLHF
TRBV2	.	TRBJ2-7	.	TGTGCCAGCGGAGTCTACGAGCAGTACTTC	CASGVYEQYF
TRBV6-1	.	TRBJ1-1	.	TGTGCCAGCAGGGGGGACTGGGGGGTCACTGAAGCTTTCTTT	CASRGDWGVTEAFF
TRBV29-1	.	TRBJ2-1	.	TGCAGCGTACGCCGGGACAATAACAATGAGCAGTTCTTC	CSVRRDNNNEQFF
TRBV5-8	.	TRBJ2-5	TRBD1	TGTGCCAGCAGCTGGACAGGGACAGAGACCCAGTACTTC	CASSWTGTETQYF
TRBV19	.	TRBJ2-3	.	TGTGCCAGTAGTCTGGCAGATACGCAGTATTTT	CASSLADTQYF
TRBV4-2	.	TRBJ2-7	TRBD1	TGTGCCAGCAGGTATTCCGGGACAGGCTCCTACGAGCAGTACTTC	CASRYSGTGSYEQYF
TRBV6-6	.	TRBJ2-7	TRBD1	TGTGCCAGCGGAGGACAGGGCCCTTACGAGCAGTACTTC	CASGGQGPYEQYF
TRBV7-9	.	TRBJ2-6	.	TGTGCCAGCAGCTCGCAAAGGGTGTTGGGGGCCAACGTCCTGACTTTC	CASSSQRVLGANVLTF
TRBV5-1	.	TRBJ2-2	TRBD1	TGCGCCAGCAGCTTCCTGGGACAGGGGGCTACTGTGAACACCGGGGAGCTGTTTTTT	CASSFLGQGATVNTGELFF
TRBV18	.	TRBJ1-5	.	TGTGCCAGCTCACCACAGGGGTCGTGGCAGCCCCAGCATTTT	CASSPQGSWQPQHF
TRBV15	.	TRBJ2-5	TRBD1	TGTGCCACCCGGGACAGGGAGACCCAGTACTTC	CATRDRETQYF
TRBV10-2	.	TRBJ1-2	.	TGCGCCAGCAGTGGGGTTTTGCACTATGGCTACACCTTC	CASSGVLHYGYTF
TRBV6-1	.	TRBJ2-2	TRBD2	TGTGCCAGCAGTGATTCCGGGGGACTAGCGGAGAGGAACGGGGAGCTGTTTTTT	CASSDSGGLAERNGELFF
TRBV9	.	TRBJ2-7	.	TGTGCCAGCAGCGTAGGGGGCAGCGAAGCCTACGAGCAGTACTTC	CASSVGGSEAYEQYF
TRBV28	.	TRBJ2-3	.	TGTGCCAGCAGTTTTGGGGCAGATACGCAGTATTTT	CASSFGADTQYF
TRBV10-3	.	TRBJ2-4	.	TGTGCCATCAGGGGGGAGGAAGCCAAAAACATTCAGTACTTC	CAIRGEEAKNIQYF
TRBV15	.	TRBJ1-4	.	TGTGCCACCAGCAGAGATATAGGAGCAGGGGATGAAAAACTGTTTTTT	CATSRDIGAGDEKLFF
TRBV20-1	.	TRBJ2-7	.	TGCAGCGCGGGCAGGACCTACGAGCAGTACTTC	CSAGRTYEQYF
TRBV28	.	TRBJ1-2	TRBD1	TGTGCCAGCAGGGGGACTGAGGGACAGGCGGGATGGGGCTACACCTTC	CASRGTEGQAGWGYTF
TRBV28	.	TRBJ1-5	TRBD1	TGTGCCAGCAGTTTCCAGGGGGCTGGCAATCAGCCCCAGCATTTT	CASSFQGAGNQPQHF
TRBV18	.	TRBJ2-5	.	TGTGCCAGCTCAACACAAGAGACCCAGTACTTC	CASSTQETQYF
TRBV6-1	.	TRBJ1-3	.	TGTGCCAGCAGAATCAGGGGTAGGGGAAACACCATATATTTT	CASRIRGRGNTIYF
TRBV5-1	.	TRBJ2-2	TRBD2	TGCGCCAGCAGCTCCTACGGGGGGGCCGGCACCGGGGAGCTGTTTTTT	CASSSYGGAGTGELFF
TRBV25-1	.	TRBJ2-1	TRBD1	TGTGCCAGCAGTGACCCCGGACCCAGGGGGTCCTACAATGAGCAGTTCTTC	CASSDPGPRGSYNEQFF
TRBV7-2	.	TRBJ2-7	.	TGTGCCAGCAGCTTAACCCCAGGGGACGAGCAGTACTTC	CASSLTPGDEQYF
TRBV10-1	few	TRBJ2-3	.	TGCGCCAGCAGTGACGGATGGGATACGCAGTATTTT	CASSDGWDTQYF
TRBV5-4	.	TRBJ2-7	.	TGTGCCAGCAGCTTGGGGAGGGACGGTAAACTCGAGCAGTACTTC	CASSLGRDGKLEQYF
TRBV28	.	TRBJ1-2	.	TGTGCCCTAGGCGTGACCAACTATGGCTACACCTTC	CALGVTNYGYTF
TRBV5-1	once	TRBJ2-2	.	TGCGCCAGCAGCTTGGTTCAAACCGGGGAGCTGTTTTTT	CASSLVQTGELFF
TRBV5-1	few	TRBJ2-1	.	TGCGCCAGCAGCCCGTCGGCGGGCCCTAGTAATGAGCAGTTCTTC	CASSPSAGPSNEQFF
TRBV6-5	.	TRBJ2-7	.	TGTGCCAGCGGCCGGGAACTGTACTACGAGCAGTACTTC	CASGRELYYEQYF
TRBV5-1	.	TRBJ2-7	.	TGCGCCAGCAGCTTGGTTGGGGGCGCACCCTACGAGCAGTACTTC	CASSLVGGAPYEQYF
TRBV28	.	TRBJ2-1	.	TGTGCCAGCAGAGACAATGAGCAGTTCTTC	CASRDNEQFF
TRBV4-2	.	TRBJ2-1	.	TGTGCCAGCAGCCACGGGGCAAATGAGCAGTTCTTC	CASSHGANEQFF
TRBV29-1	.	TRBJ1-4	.	TGCAGCGTTGAAATCTTTAATGAAAAACTGTTTTTT	CSVEIFNEKLFF
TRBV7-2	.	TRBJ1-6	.	TGTGCCAGCAGCTTAGATGCGGGGAATTCACCCCTCCACTTT	CASSLDAGNSPLHF
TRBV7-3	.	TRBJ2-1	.	TGTGCCAGCAGCACCAGGGGGGATGAGCAGTTCTTC	CASSTRGDEQFF